This T cell receptor beta chain was captured in a study of identical twins. From the 5' RACE reads, TCRdb called clonotypes with MiXCR, one entry per CDR3 protein. The sample yields roughly 500,000 distinct CDR3 sequences, less than 25% seen once. CDR3 length equals 14 residues. Trimming removed 3 bases at V and 1 base at J, with 9 bases between. Germline assignment: CDR1 SGHAT and CDR2 FQNNGV. The data were also submitted as part of a second study, on T cells expressing NK-cell markers. From that report: The CD3+CD56-NKG2C+ fraction was also led by these clonotypes in several donors.

The source is a woman aged 18-30 years in good health. The sample comprised CD4+ T cells sorted from blood. This chain uses TRBV11-2 with TRBJ1-1, with D possibly TRBD1 on 5 matching bases. CDR3 coding DNA: TGTGCCAGCAGCTTTTCCAGGGAGAACACTGAAGCTTTCTTT. This sequence encodes CASSFSRENTEAFF.